The present entry profiles one TCR beta chain with its context. V lost 6 bases to trimming and J lost 6 bases, with 15 bases between them. Germline V gene lookup returns CDR1 SNHLY and CDR2 FYNNEI. The CDR3 consists of 14 residues. The data belong to a study of blood T cell repertoires in COVID-19. Study background: T cells, B-cell-depleted T cells, or PBMCs supplied cDNA or gDNA.

The data were produced by immunoSEQ multiplex PCR, yet TCRdb's version contains in-frame clones alone and is incomplete. The sample lists 150,000 to 200,000 clones; 89% were seen once. The TCR sequence derives from a man aged 60 to 69 with acute or convalescent COVID-19. Source material: peripheral blood. The V and J genes are TRBV2 and TRBJ1-5; maybe TRBD1 (6 bases). This chain's CDR3 is CASSSSRGGQPQHF. DNA for the CDR3: TGTGCCAGCAGCTCATCCAGGGGCGGTCAGCCCCAGCATTTT.